The next 31 T cell receptor beta chains were all read from a single sample in a study of cytomegalovirus exposure and HLA in healthy donors. PCR involved 60 Vbeta and 13 Jbeta primers. TCRdb's table, derived via immunoSEQ multiplex PCR, lists solely in-frame clones and lacks some. The data hold about 130,000 clones, with 80% observed a single time. Sequencing was performed on PBMCs. These receptors all stem from a female donor in good health and CMV-seronegative.

J is TRBJ2-3 and V is TRBV7-9; TRBD2 aligns across 11 bases. Trimming cost V 4 bases and J 0 bases; bases outside gene matches: 6. The CDR3 consists of 17 residues. CDR1 SEHNR and CDR2 FQNEAQ come from the germline V gene (reference sequence). The CDR3 reads CASSWGLAEISTDTQYF. In DNA form, the CDR3 reads TGTGCCAGCAGCTGGGGACTAGCGGAAATAAGCACAGATACGCAGTATTTT.

The chain recombines TRBV7-8 with TRBJ1-4, with TRBD1 as a possible D gene (6 bases). V shed 5 bases and J shed 5 bases, with 12 bases lying between them. Per germline, CDR1 SGHVS and CDR2 FQNEAQ. The CDR3 sequence is 14 residues long. The CDR3, as DNA: TGTGCCAGCAGCCCAACAGGGCGCAATGAAAAACTGTTTTTT. Residues: CASSPTGRNEKLFF. The whole variable domain, filled in from reference TRBV7-8 and TRBJ1-4, reads GAGVSQSPRYKVAKRGQDVALRCDPISGHVSLFWYQQALGQGPEFLTYFQNEAQLDKSGLPSDRFFAERPEGSVSTLKIQRTQQEDSAVYLCASSPTGRNEKLFFGSGTQLSVL.

The chain carries TRBV18 and TRBJ1-4, with TRBD1 matching 10 bases. With 2 bases clipped from V and 7 bases from J, the junction kept 1 base outside the gene matches. Per the germline V gene, CDR1 is KGHSH and CDR2 is LQKENI. The CDR3 covers 14 residues. The DNA for the CDR3 is TGTGCCAGCTCACCAGGGACAGGGGCTGAAAAACTGTTTTTT. Translating it yields CASSPGTGAEKLFF.

The rearrangement links TRBV9 to TRBJ1-6; D is perhaps TRBD1 (5 bases). V lost 3 bases to trimming and J lost 4 bases, with 20 bases between them. CDR1 and CDR2 (germline): SGDLS, YYNGEE. This CDR3 region has 18 residues. The chain's CDR3 is CASSAPGGVPNYNSPLHF. The CDR3 DNA follows: TGTGCCAGCAGCGCCCCCGGGGGGGTACCCAATTATAATTCACCCCTCCACTTT.

J is TRBJ2-2 and V is TRBV19; 12 positions agree with TRBD2. The CDR3 runs 13 residues. J gave up 6 bases and V 9 bases, and 2 bases lay outside the gene matches. Germline lookup yields CDR1 LNHDA and CDR2 SQIVND (reference sequence). As DNA, the CDR3 is TGTGCCAGCGGACTAGCGGGATCCGGGGAGCTGTTTTTT. Its translation is CASGLAGSGELFF.

The genes are TRBV21-1 and TRBJ2-5; the table's TRBD1 call for D was not verified on the DNA. TRBV21-1 is labeled a pseudogene. The CDR3 is 16 amino acids. The CDR3 protein is CASSMDPEQGTETQYF. For the CDR3, the DNA is TGTGCCAGCAGCATGGACCCGGAACAGGGAACAGAGACCCAGTACTTC.

The V gene is TRBV7-8, the J gene TRBJ2-4; 13 bases align to TRBD2. Germline V gene sequence: CDR1 SGHVS, CDR2 FQNEAQ. The CDR3 contains 17 residues. With V trimmed by 3 bases and J by 3 bases, 5 bases remained unmatched. CDR3 in amino acids: CASSFGLAGVGKNIQYF. DNA for the CDR3: TGTGCCAGCAGCTTCGGACTAGCGGGAGTGGGCAAAAACATTCAGTACTTC.

The rearrangement links TRBV7-3 to TRBJ2-3; no clear D gene. The ends were cut back, 5 bases at V and 6 bases at J, with 9 bases in the middle. Germline CDR1 SGHTA, CDR2 FQGTGA. The CDR3 contains 12 residues. CDR3 in amino acids: CASSMPRDTQYF. The CDR3 bases are TGTGCCAGCAGCATGCCACGGGATACGCAGTATTTT.

The V call is TRBV15, the J call TRBJ2-2, with D possibly being TRBD1 (5 bases). Germline V gene data show CDR1 as LNHNV and CDR2 as YYDKDF (reference sequence). Trimming stripped 0 bases from V and 6 bases from J, with 17 bases between. The CDR3 is 17 amino acids. The CDR3 nucleotides read TGTGCCACCAGCAGAGATTTTCAGGGCCCACGGGCCGGGGAGCTGTTTTTT. Its translation: CATSRDFQGPRAGELFF.

This sequence joins TRBV6-1 and TRBJ1-4; 7 bases map to TRBD1. Trimming took 5 bases from V and 2 from J; bases not matched to a gene: 5. Germline V gene data show CDR1 as MNHNS and CDR2 as SASEGT. This CDR3 contains 15 residues. The CDR3 nucleotides are TGTGCCAGCAGTTCAACAGGGGTGACTAATGAAAAACTGTTTTTT. As protein: CASSSTGVTNEKLFF.

This sequence joins TRBV6-5 and TRBJ2-5; D may be TRBD1 (6 bases). The DNA end is a closer match to TRBJ2-7, so the J assignment may be wrong. CDR1 and CDR2 (germline): MNHEY, SVGAGI. The CDR3 has 10 amino acids. DNA for the CDR3: TGTGCCAGCGGGGGCCACGAGCAGTACTTC. This gives the protein CASGGHEQYF.

V usage is TRBV11-3 and J usage is TRBJ2-1; 12 nucleotides agree with TRBD2. J gave up 5 bases and V 5 bases, and 10 bases lay outside the gene matches. The germline V gene encodes CDR1 SGHNT and CDR2 YENEEA. There are 17 residues in the CDR3. CDR3 in DNA: TGTGCCAGCAGCCCCGAACTAGCGGGGGGACTTAACAATGAGCAGTTCTTC. The encoded protein is CASSPELAGGLNNEQFF.

The J gene is TRBJ2-1, the V gene TRBV7-9; a weak D match, TRBD1 (5 bases). This CDR3 comprises 12 residues. Per germline, CDR1 SEHNR and CDR2 FQNEAQ (reference sequence). V was clipped by 5 bases and J by 7 bases, with 9 bases between them. CDR3: CASSVRANEQFF. CDR3 nucleotide sequence: TGTGCCAGCAGCGTCAGGGCGAATGAGCAGTTCTTC. The variable domain in full, completed from reference TRBV7-9 and TRBJ2-1, reads DTGVSQNPRHKITKRGQNVTFRCDPISEHNRLYWYRQTLGQGPEFLTYFQNEAQLEKSRLLSDRFSAERPKGSFSTLEIQRTEQGDSAMYLCASSVRANEQFFGPGTRLTVL.

The CDR3 sequence: CASSRTVNEKLFF. In DNA, the CDR3 is TGTGCCAGCAGCCGGACAGTTAATGAAAAACTGTTTTTT. V and J are TRBV11-3 and TRBJ1-4, with a weak D call TRBD1 (6 bases). This CDR3 has 13 residues. Germline loops: CDR1 SGHNT, CDR2 YENEEA. Trimming took 5 bases from V and 4 from J, leaving 8 bases between them.

V and J are TRBV5-5 and TRBJ1-1; D gene ambiguous. V lost 7 bases to trimming and J lost 3 bases, with 13 bases between them. This CDR3 is 13 amino acids long. Germline lookup yields CDR1 SGHKS and CDR2 YYEKEE (reference sequence). CDR3 DNA sequence: TGTGCCAGCCGCGAGCCGCTTGACACTGAAGCTTTCTTT. The encoded protein is CASREPLDTEAFF.

This sequence joins TRBV18 and TRBJ2-7, with TRBD1 identical over 10 bases. The germline CDR1 and CDR2 sequences are KGHSH and LQKENI. The junction had 5 bases not matched to a gene; V was cut back by 3 bases and J by 3 bases. The CDR3 runs 15 residues. This CDR3 reads CASSPGQGKSYEQYF. DNA for the CDR3: TGTGCCAGCTCACCGGGACAGGGGAAAAGCTACGAGCAGTACTTC.

The chain combines TRBV5-4 with TRBJ2-3, with D perhaps TRBD1 (6 bases). Trimming stripped 1 base from V and 1 base from J, with 13 bases between. The CDR3 extends over 16 amino acids. The germline V gene has CDR1 SGHNT and CDR2 YYREEE (reference sequence). The CDR3 bases are TGTGCCAGCAGCTTGAAACAGGGTGGGGGCACAGATACGCAGTATTTT. Amino acid sequence: CASSLKQGGGTDTQYF.

CDR3 residues: CASSPGTSANTQYF. CDR3 in DNA: TGTGCCAGCAGCCCCGGGACTAGCGCTAATACGCAGTATTTT. The gene calls are TRBV7-2 and TRBJ2-3; 10 bases map to TRBD2. V was clipped by 5 bases and J by 7 bases; unmatched bases: 6. The CDR3 has 14 residues. Germline CDR1 reads SGHTA; CDR2 reads FQGNSA. Full variable domain (rest looked up from reference TRBV7-2 and TRBJ2-3): GAGVSQSPSNKVTEKGKDVELRCDPISGHTALYWYRQSLGQGLEFLIYFQGNSAPDKSGLPSDRFSAERTGGSVSTLTIQRTQQEDSAVYLCASSPGTSANTQYFGPGTRLTVL.

The genes are TRBV23-1 and TRBJ2-7; D may be TRBD1 (5 bases). TRBV23-1 falls under the ORF class, with uncertain function. CDR3 length equals 13 residues. Trimming cost V 6 bases and J 3 bases, with 12 bases left between them. CDR3 sequence (DNA): TGCGCCAGCAGGCTCTGGGGCTTCTACGAGCAGTACTTC. This encodes CASRLWGFYEQYF.

This chain joins TRBV30 and TRBJ2-2; D may be TRBD1 (5 bases). With 0 bases removed from V and 2 bases from J, the gap between germline ends came to 13 bases. The CDR3 extends over 16 amino acids. Germline CDR1 and CDR2: GTSNPN and SVGIG (reference sequence). CDR3 loop: CAWSVRVGLNTGELFF. In nucleotides, the CDR3 is TGTGCCTGGAGTGTACGGGTGGGGCTAAACACCGGGGAGCTGTTTTTT.

V usage is TRBV6-1 and J usage is TRBJ2-2; D is uncertain. Germline V gene data show CDR1 as MNHNS and CDR2 as SASEGT. CDR3 length: 14 amino acids. With 4 bases removed from V and 4 bases from J, the gap between germline ends came to 10 bases. The CDR3 nucleotides are TGTGCCAGCAGTGTAGGTAGCCCCACCGGGGAGCTGTTTTTT. It encodes CASSVGSPTGELFF.

The CDR3 protein is CASSFGRDTEAFF. The CDR3, as DNA: TGTGCCAGCAGCTTCGGCCGGGACACTGAAGCTTTCTTT. J is TRBJ1-1 and V is TRBV6-5; unclear D gene. Germline V gene data show CDR1 as MNHEY and CDR2 as SVGAGI. V lost 6 bases and J 3 bases, leaving 11 bases between the germline ends. CDR3 size: 13 residues.

The V and J genes are TRBV13 and TRBJ2-1; TRBD2 agrees at 16 bases. Per the germline V gene, CDR1 is PRHDT and CDR2 is FYEKMQ (reference sequence). The V and J ends lost 4 bases and 6 bases, in that order; junction bases with no gene match: 6. The CDR3 extends over 17 amino acids. CDR3 protein: CASSSGTSGGASNEQFF. Written as DNA, the CDR3 is TGTGCCAGCAGCTCCGGGACTAGCGGGGGGGCCAGCAATGAGCAGTTCTTC.

The genes are TRBV2 and TRBJ1-2; 7 nucleotides align to TRBD1. The ends lost 8 bases at V and 5 bases at J; junction bases unmatched: 14. The CDR3 is 15 amino acids. CDR1 is SNHLY, CDR2 FYNNEI, per germline. The CDR3: CASSLLQGIGYGYTF. The CDR3 nucleotides are TGTGCCAGCTCCCTTTTACAGGGGATCGGGTATGGCTACACCTTC.

The chain is built from TRBV9 and TRBJ2-5; 11 bases fit TRBD2. This CDR3 comprises 16 residues. From germline, CDR1 is SGDLS and CDR2 YYNGEE. The J segment lost 2 bases and the V segment lost 0 bases, leaving 3 bases of the junction unmatched. The CDR3 loop reads CASSVGSGGGQETQYF. The CDR3 bases are TGTGCCAGCAGCGTAGGTAGCGGGGGGGGACAAGAGACCCAGTACTTC.

The CDR3 spells CASSQDWGGETQYF. In DNA form, the CDR3 reads TGTGCCAGCAGCCAAGATTGGGGGGGAGAGACCCAGTACTTC. V and J are TRBV4-2 and TRBJ2-5, with TRBD2 matching over 7 bases. The CDR3 is 14 amino acids. Looked up from germline, CDR1 is LGHNA and CDR2 is YNFKEQ. J was trimmed by 4 bases and V by 0 bases; bases with no gene match: 2.

The V gene is TRBV7-9, the J gene TRBJ2-5, with D perhaps matching TRBD2 (5 bases). V shed 5 bases and J shed 4 bases, with 14 bases lying between them. In germline, CDR1 is SEHNR, CDR2 FQNEAQ (reference sequence). The CDR3 spans 14 residues. CDR3 protein: CASSQAAAVETQYF. The DNA of the CDR3 is TGTGCCAGCAGCCAAGCGGCGGCAGTAGAGACCCAGTACTTC.

This chain joins TRBV28 and TRBJ2-2; 8 nucleotides align to TRBD1. This CDR3 is built from 14 residues. The germline V gene encodes CDR1 MDHEN and CDR2 SYDVKM. Trimming took 4 bases from V and 3 from J; bases not matched to a gene: 1. In DNA, the CDR3 is TGTGCCAGCAGTTCAGGGGGCTACACCGGGGAGCTGTTTTTT. Translating it yields CASSSGGYTGELFF.

The chain joins TRBV27 to TRBJ2-7, with 9 bases identical to TRBD1. Germline assignment: CDR1 MNHEY and CDR2 SMNVEV (reference sequence). The CDR3 has 15 residues. V gave up 6 bases and J gave up 2 bases; unmatched junction bases: 8. The CDR3 loop reads CASRKPGQGTYEQYF. CDR3 coding DNA: TGTGCCAGCAGAAAACCGGGACAGGGAACCTACGAGCAGTACTTC.

This clone was counted a few times. Germline and junction disagree at one end, which may indicate a read error. The chain recombines TRBV6-1 with TRBJ1-1, with TRBD1 matching 10 bases. The germline gives CDR1 MNHNS, CDR2 SASEGT. The CDR3 covers 16 residues. The CDR3 coding sequence is TGTGCCAGCAGAGAAGACAGGGGGCCGATCTACACTGAAGCTTTCTTT. Its translation is CASREDRGPIYTEAFF.

This chain connects TRBV25-1 to TRBJ1-2, with 10 bases that match TRBD1. CDR1 and CDR2 (germline): MGHDK, SYGVNS. The trim removed 6 bases at V and 0 bases at J, leaving 1 base unmatched. This CDR3 region has 14 residues. Written as DNA, the CDR3 is TGTGCCAGCAGAGGGACAGGGGCTAACTATGGCTACACCTTC. The encoded protein is CASRGTGANYGYTF.